This TCR beta chain is drawn from a study of graft-versus-host responses after intestinal transplantation (dated by TCRdb to 2020 to 2022). As for the study more broadly: The transplants that recipients received were multivisceral, liver-intestinal, or isolated intestinal. Alloreactive clones were identified by sequencing pre-transplant mixed lymphocyte reaction products and comparing these products with unstimulated pre-transplant donor and recipient T cells. Donor T cell macrochimerism was defined as a peak of at least 4% donor T cells among recipient peripheral blood mononuclear cells. After intestinal transplantation, graft-versus-host and host-versus-graft alloreactive T cell clones in the graft, circulation and bone marrow were tracked using bulk TCR-beta CDR3 sequencing. The cohort enrolled about two dozen intestinal transplant recipients, one of whom was a retransplant, and 3 patients without pretransplant specimens were excluded. Every recipient was given anti-thymocyte globulin induction, followed by 3 to 4 years of maintenance tacrolimus and steroids. Samples from three later patients were sequenced in-house on an Illumina MiSeq with MiXCR processing rather than by the commercial service.

Libraries were prepared through the immunoSEQ multiplex PCR assay. For most patients, genomic DNA was isolated using the Qiagen DNeasy Blood and Tissue Kit and was shipped frozen to Adaptive Biotechnologies for TCR sequencing. For most patients, genomic DNA was subjected to high-throughput TCR-beta CDR3 sequencing by Adaptive Biotechnologies. The published analysis was carried out like this. Adaptive's ImmunoSEQ software was the source of the TCR sequencing data for fewer than 20 patients, while a few other patients were processed with MiXCR and VDJtools. To correct CD4 versus CD8 sorting errors, any sequence found in both subsets at a frequency ratio below 5:1 was removed. Because the origin of CDR3 nucleotide sequences shared between donor and recipient could not be assigned, those sequences were removed. To be classed as alloreactive, a clone needed at least 2-fold expansion over unstimulated cells and a minimum CFSE-low frequency of 0.002% (template counts) or 0.001% (read counts). A clone was considered mappable if detected in the sequenced pre-transplant spleen, lymph node, or MLR CFSE-low populations of the donor or recipient. The cumulative frequency of alloreactive clones was calculated as a percentage of all sequences, weighted by copy number. TCRdb carries this immuneACCESS record with in-frame sequences only. Its versions omit some clonotypes, under half of them owing to an unresolved V gene in the studies checked, with the rest unexplained. V, J and clone size are taken as reported in that table, and D and trimming were inferred from the DNA itself. Present in this sample are 84,000 or so clones, around 80% of which were seen just once. The leading ten clones occupy roughly 0.83% of the sample.

General findings and caveats noted by the study authors: High GvH to HvG T cell clonal ratios were observed in the allografts of patients with donor T cell macrochimerism. GvH clones turned up in recipient bone marrow, with some appearing earlier in ileal mucosa or blood, a pattern consistent with an intestinal mucosal origin. The conclusions were limited by the relatively low number and heterogeneity of the intestinal transplant patients. Peak levels of circulating GvH clones were associated with declines in HvG clones early after transplant.

Remarks on this clone: What this receptor recognizes is not known. Per-nucleotide qualities are absent, and no much larger clonotype sits a single base away.

The sample's time point label, in plain terms: cells obtained before transplantation from donor or recipient. CD3+CD4+ and CD3+CD8+ populations were FACS-sorted from unstimulated pre-transplant donor and recipient cells taken from spleen or lymph nodes. CDR3 length: 15 amino acids, cysteine to phenylalanine. The CDR3 DNA has 45 bases and is translated from base 1. V lost 6 bases and J lost 7 bases, and the count of bases not matched to a germline gene is 11. Sequences MDHEN (CDR1) and SYDVKM (CDR2) are obtained from the germline V gene. Recombination connected TRBV28 to TRBJ2-4, and 8 junctional nucleotides match TRBD2. This specimen was unstimulated CD4+ T cells sorted from spleen or lymph node cells, taken before intestinal transplant. This TCR came from a human donor who received an intestinal transplant. The CDR3 is CASRRVSGIGNIQYF. The DNA sequence is TGTGCCAGCAGGAGGGTTAGCGGGATAGGCAACATTCAGTACTTC.